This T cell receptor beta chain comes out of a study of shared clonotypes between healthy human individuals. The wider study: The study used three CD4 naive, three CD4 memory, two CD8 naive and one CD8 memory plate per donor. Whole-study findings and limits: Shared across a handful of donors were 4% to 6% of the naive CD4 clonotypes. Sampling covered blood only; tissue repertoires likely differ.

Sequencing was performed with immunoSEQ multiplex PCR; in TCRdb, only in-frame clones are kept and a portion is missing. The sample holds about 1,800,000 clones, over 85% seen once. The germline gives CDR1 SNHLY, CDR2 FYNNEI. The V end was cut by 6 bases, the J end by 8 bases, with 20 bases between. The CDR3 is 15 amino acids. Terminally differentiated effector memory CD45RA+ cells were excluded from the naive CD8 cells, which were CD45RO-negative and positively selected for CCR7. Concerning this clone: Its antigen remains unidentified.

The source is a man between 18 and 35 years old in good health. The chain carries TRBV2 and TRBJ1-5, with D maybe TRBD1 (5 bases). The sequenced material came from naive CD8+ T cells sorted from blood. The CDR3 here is CASSGRNQGFEPQHF. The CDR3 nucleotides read TGTGCCAGCAGCGGACGCAATCAGGGTTTCGAGCCCCAGCATTTT.